This TCR beta chain was retrieved from a study of T-cell memory formation after mild COVID-19. Study-level findings and limits: Clones that got smaller from day 15 to 85 had even CD4/CD8, while clones growing later tipped toward CD4+.

On this clonotype: No antigen is known for it.

The CDR3 contains 13 residues. V gave up 5 bases and J gave up 4 bases, with 13 bases separating them. Germline CDR1 and CDR2: DFQATT and SNEGSKA (reference sequence). One entry per CDR3 protein results from TCRdb running MiXCR on the 5' RACE reads. The table lists approximately 210,000 distinct CDR3 sequences, approximately 20% of them singletons, with 2.4% in the top ten. The sequence was obtained from an adult woman who had mild COVID-19 (a few samples of this study predate the infection). Cell type and time point are not known. The chain links TRBV20-1 to TRBJ2-3, with D tentatively TRBD1 (8 bases). Material: PBMCs or a T cell subset sorted from them (not recorded which). CDR3 sequence (DNA): TGCAGTGCTTACAGGGGGGGGGCAGATACGCAGTATTTT. Translating it yields CSAYRGGADTQYF.